This T cell receptor beta chain was identified during a study of control samples from healthy donors and cancer patients. The CDR3 is made up of 17 amino acids. Using immunoSEQ multiplex PCR, the repertoire was profiled, and TCRdb retains in-frame clones only, with some absent. The sample lists some 110,000 clones, roughly 92% seen once, with roughly 2.6% in the top ten. The sequenced sample consisted of blood. This chain links TRBV21-1 with TRBJ1-5; the table's D call, TRBD1, was not checked against the DNA. TRBV21-1 is flagged as a pseudogene. This sequence was found in a man aged 30-40 years in good health. The CDR3 region is CASSTRDRGAWNQPQHF. CDR3 in DNA: TGTGCCAGCAGCACCCGGGACAGGGGAGCGTGGAACCAGCCCCAGCATTTT.